The sequence of this T cell receptor (beta chain) was determined in a study of shared clonotypes between healthy human individuals. The germline V and J ends were trimmed by 2 bases and 0 bases, with 11 bases remaining between them. Germline CDR1 reads PRHDT; CDR2 reads FYEKMQ (reference sequence). The CDR3 is made up of 16 amino acids. Measured with immunoSEQ multiplex PCR; TCRdb has only the in-frame clones, and not every one. The sample shows roughly 2 million clones, less than 95% of them seen only once. For this clone: The antigen remains unidentified.

Naive CD8 cells were CD45RO-negative, positively selected for CCR7, excluding terminally differentiated effector memory CD45RA+ cells. Study-level points and caveats: Memory subsets generally showed smaller estimated richness than naive subsets did.

This clonotype was sampled from a man between 18 and 29 years old in good health. The sample comprised naive CD8+ T cells sorted from blood. This sequence joins TRBV13 and TRBJ2-1, with a weak D call TRBD1 (5 bases). CDR3: CASSLQGSNSYNEQFF. The CDR3 DNA reads as TGTGCCAGCAGCTTACAGGGTTCTAACTCCTACAATGAGCAGTTCTTC.